This T cell receptor (beta chain) was profiled in a study of STAT3 mutations in large granular lymphocyte leukemia. In the study overall: Roughly half the longitudinally sequenced T-LGLL patients had canonical STAT3 mutations. Study observations and caveats: In several patients, dominant TCR clone burden exceeded STAT3 mutant burden. Samples missed the first appearance of the clone. Variable sampling intervals and differing treatment regimens complicated linking therapy response to TCR clonal burden changes. Every T-cell large granular lymphocyte leukemia patient had at least one immunodominant TCR beta clonotype.

Of note for this clone: The antigen is undetermined.

Trimming pared 5 bases from V and 8 bases from J, leaving 16 bases between. The CDR3 sequence is 15 residues long. Germline loops: CDR1 LNHDA, CDR2 SQIVND (reference sequence). The assay was immunoSEQ multiplex PCR, and TCRdb's table has in-frame clones only and misses some. The repertoire holds approximately 43,000 clones, about 81% seen once, with 0.43% in the top ten. The chain employs TRBV19 and TRBJ1-6; D remains ambiguous. What was sequenced was PBMCs. The source of this sequence is a human donor with T large granular lymphocyte leukemia. Some clones in this sample may be carry-over from other donors' samples. This CDR3 is CASSPYTGGDSPLHF. CDR3 coding DNA: TGTGCCAGTAGTCCATACACGGGAGGAGATTCACCCCTCCACTTT.